The T cell receptor (beta chain) described here comes from a study of beta chain features in type 1 diabetes. Study in general: Some 99 million sorted cells were examined across all samples. Points from the study as a whole: Small HLA sub-analyses could not settle whether HLA shapes TCRB rearrangement. Compared with healthy donors, patients appeared to share more similar naive, central memory and regulatory TCRB repertoires.

On this clone itself: The antigen remains unidentified.

Each donor gave one heparinised blood draw averaging about 120 mL. Reverse transcription of all isolated RNA meant that expressed TCRB transcripts were sequenced. TCRdb's copy holds only in-frame clones and misses some; the assay was immunoSEQ multiplex PCR. This sample yields 150,000 to 200,000 clones, of which about 13% are seen a single time; 0.6% to 0.8% belongs to the top ten. With 1 base removed from V and 7 bases from J, the gap between germline ends came to 10 bases. CDR1 is SGHTA and CDR2 is FQGNSA in the germline V gene. The CDR3 spans 14 residues. This sequence originates from a woman in her late teens or twenties in good health. This chain uses TRBV7-2 with TRBJ1-4; tentatively, D is TRBD1 (5 bases). Specimen: central memory CD4+ T cells from blood. The CDR3 DNA is TGTGCCAGCAGCTTAGGGGACTCGGGTGAAAAACTGTTTTTT. This sequence encodes CASSLGDSGEKLFF.